The clone carrying this T cell receptor (beta chain) was seen once. No antigen is known for it. These data come from a study of CD8 T cells in ankylosing spondylitis. TCRdb itself ran the 5' RACE reads through MiXCR, one entry per CDR3 protein. The profile covers 700,000 or so distinct CDR3 sequences, with around 20% appearing a single time and 19% taken by the ten largest. CDR1 and CDR2 (germline): SEHNR, FQNEAQ (reference sequence). Trimming removed 1 base at V and 3 bases at J, with 13 bases between. CDR3 length: 16 residues. Overall study results and limits: Seemingly characteristic of ankylosing spondylitis blood was a TCR beta motif consisting of 7 or 8 highly homologous variants. Disease-associated clonotypes exhibited CD8+ identity and were relatively infrequent in peripheral blood. Disease-linked clones reportedly concentrated significantly in matched ankylosing spondylitis synovial fluid.

The TCR was taken from a male donor with ankylosing spondylitis. The sequencing sample was made of blood, either unsorted or a sorted T cell fraction (not recorded which). The rearrangement links TRBV7-9 to TRBJ2-1; D is perhaps TRBD1 (6 bases). CDR3 amino acids: CASSLGGGMVYNEQFF. The CDR3 DNA reads TGTGCCAGCAGCTTAGGAGGGGGTATGGTCTACAATGAGCAGTTCTTC.